This T cell receptor beta chain was profiled in a study of shared clonotypes between healthy human individuals. The study, taken as a whole, reports: When naive CD4 clonotypes were compared across a handful of donors, 4% to 6.5% were shared. Lower generation probabilities were found for non-shared clonotypes than for those shared by all four donors.

The CDR3 contains 16 residues. Trimming left V 4 bases short and J 0 bases short, with 13 bases between. Germline CDR1 and CDR2: SEHNR and FQNEAQ (reference sequence). As to this clone: The antigen is not known.

As processed by the authors: ImmunoSEQ junction-only sequences lacked quality scores, so their filtering differed. Produced via immunoSEQ multiplex PCR; TCRdb's table is partial and in-frame only. V and J calls and clone size come straight from that table; D and trimming were deduced from the DNA. The sample carries more than 2,000,000 clones, more than 80% recorded once. Material: naive CD4+ T cells sorted from blood. Sample subset: CD45RA+ positively selected. This clonotype was obtained from a man between 18 and 35 years old in good health. The chain uses TRBV7-9 and TRBJ1-3; tentative D call: TRBD1 (5 bases). The CDR3 is CASSYQGSASGNTIYF. The CDR3, as DNA: TGTGCCAGCAGCTACCAGGGTAGTGCCTCTGGAAACACCATATATTTT.